A single TCR beta chain is shown here with its context. This sample is part of a study of blood T cell repertoires in COVID-19. At the level of the study: T cells, B-cell-depleted T cells, or PBMCs supplied cDNA or gDNA.

The assay was immunoSEQ multiplex PCR, and TCRdb's table has in-frame clones only and misses some. This table has 150,000 or so clones, about 80% appearing once. V dropped 5 bases and J dropped 3; count of bases not matched to a gene: 8. The CDR3 has 15 amino acids. CDR1 ENHRY and CDR2 SYGVKD come from the germline V gene. The V gene is TRBV10-3, the J gene TRBJ2-3, with 7 bases aligning to TRBD1. This TCR derives from a woman between 50 and 59 years old who had recovered from COVID-19. Sequenced input: PBMCs or T cells enriched from blood (not recorded which). The CDR3 region is CAISPDREETDTQYF. In DNA form, the CDR3 reads TGTGCCATCAGTCCCGACAGGGAAGAGACAGATACGCAGTATTTT.